This T cell receptor beta chain was observed in a study of CD8 T cells in Susac syndrome. When the RNA was reverse transcribed, random hexamers were used with an input of about 0.45 to 1 ug. The CDR3 of TCR beta was amplified by immunoSEQ multiplex PCR across 54 Vbeta and 13 Jbeta. MiXCR, applied by TCRdb to the immunoSEQ multiplex PCR reads, yields one record per CDR3 protein. This sample has about 250,000 distinct CDR3 sequences, with over 85% found just once. TCR beta sequences were obtained from blood CD8+ and CD4+ T cells. FACS was used to enrich TEMRA cells, whereas the CD8+ and CD4+ T cells were obtained by negative isolation. The CDR3 contains 17 residues. The junction had 9 bases not matched to a gene; V was cut back by 6 bases and J by 0 bases. Looked up from germline, CDR1 is MDHEN and CDR2 is SYDVKM.

The chain is built from TRBV28 and TRBJ1-5, with 9 nucleotides matching TRBD1. The sequencing sample was made of CD4+ T cells from PBMCs. This TCR derives from a human donor with multiple sclerosis. CDR3 coding DNA: TGTGCCAGCAGAACCGGGACAGGGCTGGTTAGCAATCAGCCCCAGCATTTT. Protein product: CASRTGTGLVSNQPQHF.